Following are 5 T cell receptor beta chains from one sample sequenced in a study of CD8+ T cells in alopecia areata. RNA extraction and reverse transcription yielded cDNA as sequencing template. Assay used: immunoSEQ multiplex PCR; TCRdb lists only in-frame clones, some missing. The sample lists 150,000 or so clones, more than 45% occurring once. The sample was CD4+ T cells sorted from blood. Source of these receptors: a human donor with alopecia areata.

This clone was counted a few times. The rearrangement uses TRBV10-3 and TRBJ2-1; D might be TRBD2 (7 bases). Germline values: CDR1 ENHRY, CDR2 SYGVKD. The germline V and J ends were trimmed by 5 bases and 7 bases, with 12 bases remaining between them. This CDR3 has 13 amino acids. Here the CDR3 DNA reads TGTGCCATCAGTCCGAGCGGGACAAATGAGCAGTTCTTC. This translates into CAISPSGTNEQFF.

The chain uses TRBV2 and TRBJ1-1; tentatively, D is TRBD1 (5 bases). The ends were cut back, 7 bases at V and 0 bases at J, with 15 bases in the middle. The germline CDR1 and CDR2 sequences are SNHLY and FYNNEI. This CDR3 is 15 amino acids long. The CDR3 DNA reads TGTGCCAGCAACCGCGGTCAGGGCTTGAACACTGAAGCTTTCTTT. Protein: CASNRGQGLNTEAFF. The full variable domain, rest sourced from reference TRBV2 and TRBJ1-1, is EPEVTQTPSHQVTQMGQEVILRCVPISNHLYFYWYRQILGQKVEFLVSFYNNEISEKSEIFDDQFSVERPDGSNFTLKIRSTKLEDSAMYFCASNRGQGLNTEAFFGQGTRLTVV.

The J gene is TRBJ2-1, the V gene TRBV7-2; 9 nucleotides align to TRBD2. The germline CDR1 and CDR2 sequences are SGHTA and FQGNSA. J was trimmed by 7 bases and V by 5 bases; bases with no gene match: 6. The CDR3 has 14 amino acids. The CDR3 is CASSLGLASNEQFF. The CDR3 nucleotides read TGTGCCAGCAGCCTGGGACTAGCAAGTAATGAGCAGTTCTTC.

The CDR3 reads CSVQLARGKTQYF. The CDR3 bases are TGCAGCGTCCAACTAGCGCGAGGGAAGACCCAGTACTTC. The gene calls are TRBV29-1 and TRBJ2-5; 7 nucleotides line up with TRBD2. Germline CDR1 and CDR2: SQVTM and ANQGSEA. The CDR3 totals 13 residues. V trimming: 6 bases; J trimming: 6 bases; junction bases outside the gene matches: 10. Full variable domain (rest looked up from reference TRBV29-1 and TRBJ2-5): SAVISQKPSRDICQRGTSLTIQCQVDSQVTMMFWYRQQPGQSLTLIATANQGSEATYESGFVIDKFPISRPNLTFSTLTVSNMSPEDSSIYLCSVQLARGKTQYFGPGTRLLVL.

J is TRBJ1-5 and V is TRBV6-5; the D is unclear. With 5 bases removed from V and 0 bases from J, the gap between germline ends came to 8 bases. The CDR3 spans 14 residues. Germline CDR1 is MNHEY and CDR2 is SVGAGI. The CDR3 DNA sequence: TGTGCCAGCAGTGGCAGTTATAGCAATCAGCCCCAGCATTTT. It encodes CASSGSYSNQPQHF.